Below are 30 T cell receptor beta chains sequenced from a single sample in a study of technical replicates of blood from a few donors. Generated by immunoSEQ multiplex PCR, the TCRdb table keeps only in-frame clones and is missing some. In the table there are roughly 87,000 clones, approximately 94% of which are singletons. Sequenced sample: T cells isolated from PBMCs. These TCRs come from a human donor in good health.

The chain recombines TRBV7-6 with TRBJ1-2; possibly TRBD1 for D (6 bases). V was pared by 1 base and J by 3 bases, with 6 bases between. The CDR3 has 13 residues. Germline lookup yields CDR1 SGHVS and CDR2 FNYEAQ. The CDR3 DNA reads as TGTGCCAGCAGCTTAGACAGGGACTATGGCTACACCTTC. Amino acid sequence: CASSLDRDYGYTF.

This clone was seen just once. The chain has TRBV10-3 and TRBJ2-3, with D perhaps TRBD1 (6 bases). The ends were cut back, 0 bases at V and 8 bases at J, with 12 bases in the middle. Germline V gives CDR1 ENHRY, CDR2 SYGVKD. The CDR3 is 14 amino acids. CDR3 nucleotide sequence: TGTGCCATCAGTGAGTCGGGCAGGGGAGCTACGCAGTATTTT. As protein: CAISESGRGATQYF.

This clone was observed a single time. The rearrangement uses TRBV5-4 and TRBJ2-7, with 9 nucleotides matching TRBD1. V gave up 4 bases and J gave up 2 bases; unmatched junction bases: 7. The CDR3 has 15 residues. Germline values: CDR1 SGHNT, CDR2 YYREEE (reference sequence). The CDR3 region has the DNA TGTGCCAGCAGCGCCCAGGGGGACAGGGCCTACGAGCAGTACTTC. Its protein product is CASSAQGDRAYEQYF.

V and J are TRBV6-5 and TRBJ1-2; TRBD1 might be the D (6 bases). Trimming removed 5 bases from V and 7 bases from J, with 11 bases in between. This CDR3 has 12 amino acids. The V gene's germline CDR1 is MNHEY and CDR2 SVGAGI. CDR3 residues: CASSPGQGGYTF. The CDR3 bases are TGTGCCAGCAGTCCGGGACAAGGTGGCTACACCTTC.

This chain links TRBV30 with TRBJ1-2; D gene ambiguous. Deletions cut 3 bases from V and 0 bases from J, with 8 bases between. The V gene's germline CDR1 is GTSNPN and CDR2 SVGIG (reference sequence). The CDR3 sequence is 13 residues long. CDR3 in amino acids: CAWRARANYGYTF. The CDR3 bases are TGTGCCTGGAGGGCTCGGGCTAACTATGGCTACACCTTC.

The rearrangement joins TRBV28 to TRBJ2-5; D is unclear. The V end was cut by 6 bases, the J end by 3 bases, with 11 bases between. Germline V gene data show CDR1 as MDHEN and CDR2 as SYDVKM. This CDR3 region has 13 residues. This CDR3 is CASRVYPEETQYF. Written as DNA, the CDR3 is TGTGCCAGCAGGGTCTATCCCGAAGAGACCCAGTACTTC.

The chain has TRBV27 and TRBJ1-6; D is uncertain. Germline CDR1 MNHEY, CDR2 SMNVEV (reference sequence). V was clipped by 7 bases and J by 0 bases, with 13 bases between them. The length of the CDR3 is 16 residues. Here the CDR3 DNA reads TGTGCCAGCACCCTCACTCCGGGCTCCTATAATTCACCCCTCCACTTT. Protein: CASTLTPGSYNSPLHF.

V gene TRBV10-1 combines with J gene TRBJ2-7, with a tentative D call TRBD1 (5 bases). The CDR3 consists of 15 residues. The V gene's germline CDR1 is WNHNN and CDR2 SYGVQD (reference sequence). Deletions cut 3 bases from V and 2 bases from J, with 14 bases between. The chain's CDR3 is CASSEADSLAYEQYF. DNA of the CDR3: TGCGCCAGCAGTGAAGCCGACAGTTTAGCCTACGAGCAGTACTTC.

The CDR3 sequence is CAISVGGGSSYNEQFF. CDR3 nucleotides: TGTGCCATCAGTGTAGGCGGGGGAAGCTCCTACAATGAGCAGTTCTTC. The V gene is TRBV10-3, the J gene TRBJ2-1; 7 bases line up with TRBD2. The germline V gene encodes CDR1 ENHRY and CDR2 SYGVKD. V shed 4 bases and J 0 bases; nucleotides not matched to a gene: 6. The CDR3 has 16 amino acids.

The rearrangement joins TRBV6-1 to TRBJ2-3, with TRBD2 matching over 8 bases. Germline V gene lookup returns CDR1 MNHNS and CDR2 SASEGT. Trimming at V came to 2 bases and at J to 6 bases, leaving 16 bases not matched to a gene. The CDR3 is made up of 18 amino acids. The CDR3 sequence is CASSERPGGSDSGDTQYF. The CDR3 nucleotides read TGTGCCAGCAGTGAACGGCCGGGAGGGAGCGATTCGGGCGATACGCAGTATTTT.

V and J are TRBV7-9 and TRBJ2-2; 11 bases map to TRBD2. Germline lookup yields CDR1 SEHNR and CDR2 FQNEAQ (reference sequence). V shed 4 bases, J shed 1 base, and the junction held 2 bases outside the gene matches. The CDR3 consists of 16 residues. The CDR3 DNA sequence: TGTGCCAGCAGCTCCCTAGCGGGAGGGAACACCGGGGAGCTGTTTTTT. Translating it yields CASSSLAGGNTGELFF.

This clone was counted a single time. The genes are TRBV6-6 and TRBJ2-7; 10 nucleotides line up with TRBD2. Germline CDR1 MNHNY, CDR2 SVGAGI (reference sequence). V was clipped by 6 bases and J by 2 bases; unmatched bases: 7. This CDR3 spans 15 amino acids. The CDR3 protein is CASSPGLAEPYEQYF. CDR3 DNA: TGTGCCAGCAGCCCCGGACTAGCGGAGCCCTACGAGCAGTACTTC.

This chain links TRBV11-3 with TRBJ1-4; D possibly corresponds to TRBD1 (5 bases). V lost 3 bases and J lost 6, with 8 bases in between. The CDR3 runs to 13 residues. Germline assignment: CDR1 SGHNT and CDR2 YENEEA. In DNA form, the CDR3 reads TGTGCCAGCAGCTTCTGGGGGGATGAAAAACTGTTTTTT. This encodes CASSFWGDEKLFF. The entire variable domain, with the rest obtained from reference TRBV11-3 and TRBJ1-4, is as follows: EAGVVQSPRYKIIEKKQPVAFWCNPISGHNTLYWYLQNLGQGPELLIRYENEEAVDDSQLPKDRFSAERLKGVDSTLKIQPAELGDSAVYLCASSFWGDEKLFFGSGTQLSVL.

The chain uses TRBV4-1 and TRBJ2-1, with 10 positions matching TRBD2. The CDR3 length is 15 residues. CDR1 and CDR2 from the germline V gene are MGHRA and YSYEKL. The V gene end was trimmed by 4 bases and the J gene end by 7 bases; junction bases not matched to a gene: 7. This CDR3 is CASSRLQREGNEQFF. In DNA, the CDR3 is TGCGCCAGCAGCCGACTTCAGCGGGAGGGGAATGAGCAGTTCTTC.

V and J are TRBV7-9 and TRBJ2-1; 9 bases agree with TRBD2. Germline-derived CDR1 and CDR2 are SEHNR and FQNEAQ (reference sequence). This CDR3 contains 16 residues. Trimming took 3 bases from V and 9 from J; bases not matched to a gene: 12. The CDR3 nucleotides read TGTGCCAGCAGCTTTGGAAGAGCTAGCGGGGCTATTGAGCAGTTCTTC. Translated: CASSFGRASGAIEQFF.

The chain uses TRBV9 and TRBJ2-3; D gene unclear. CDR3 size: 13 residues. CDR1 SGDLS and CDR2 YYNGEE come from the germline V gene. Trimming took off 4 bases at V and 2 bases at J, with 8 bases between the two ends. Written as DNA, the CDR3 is TGTGCCAGCAGCAAAAAATACACAGATACGCAGTATTTT. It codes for CASSKKYTDTQYF.

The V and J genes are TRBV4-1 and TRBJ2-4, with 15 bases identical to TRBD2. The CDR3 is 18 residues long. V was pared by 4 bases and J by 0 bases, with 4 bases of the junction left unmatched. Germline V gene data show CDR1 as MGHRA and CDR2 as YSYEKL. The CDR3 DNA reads TGCGCCAGCAGCCCCGGACTAGCGGGAGGGATAGCCAAAAACATTCAGTACTTC. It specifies CASSPGLAGGIAKNIQYF.

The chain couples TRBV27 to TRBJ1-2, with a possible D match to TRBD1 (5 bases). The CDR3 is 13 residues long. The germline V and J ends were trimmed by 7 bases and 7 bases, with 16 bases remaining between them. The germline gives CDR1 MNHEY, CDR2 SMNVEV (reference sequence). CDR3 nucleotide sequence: TGTGCCAGCACCATGGTCGGGGGATCTGGCTACACCTTC. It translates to CASTMVGGSGYTF.

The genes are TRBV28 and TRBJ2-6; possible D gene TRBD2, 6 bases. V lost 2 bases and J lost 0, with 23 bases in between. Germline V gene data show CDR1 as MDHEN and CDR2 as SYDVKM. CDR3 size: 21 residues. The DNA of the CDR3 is TGTGCCAGCAGTTTAGCCGGAATAGGTAGCGGACTCAGCTCTGGGGCCAACGTCCTGACTTTC. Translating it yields CASSLAGIGSGLSSGANVLTF.

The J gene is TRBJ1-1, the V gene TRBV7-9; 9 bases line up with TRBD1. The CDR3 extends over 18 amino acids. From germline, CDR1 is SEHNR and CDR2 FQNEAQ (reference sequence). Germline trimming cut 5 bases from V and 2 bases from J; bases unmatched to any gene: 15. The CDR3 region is CASSQQGQGKVRNTEAFF. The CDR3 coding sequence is TGTGCCAGCAGCCAACAAGGACAGGGGAAGGTAAGAAACACTGAAGCTTTCTTT.

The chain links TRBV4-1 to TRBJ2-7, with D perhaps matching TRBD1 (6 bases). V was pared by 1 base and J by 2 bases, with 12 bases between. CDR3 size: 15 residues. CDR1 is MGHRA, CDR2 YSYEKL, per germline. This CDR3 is CASSQGEGGAYEQYF. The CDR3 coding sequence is TGCGCCAGCAGCCAAGGGGAAGGGGGAGCCTACGAGCAGTACTTC.

The CDR3 DNA follows: TGTGCCAGCAGCCCTGAGACTAGCGGGGGATTCTACGAGCAGTACTTC. Translation gives CASSPETSGGFYEQYF. The chain uses TRBV7-8 and TRBJ2-7; 12 bases are shared with TRBD2. The CDR3 covers 16 residues. The ends lost 5 bases at V and 3 bases at J; junction bases unmatched: 8. Germline V gene lookup returns CDR1 SGHVS and CDR2 FQNEAQ.

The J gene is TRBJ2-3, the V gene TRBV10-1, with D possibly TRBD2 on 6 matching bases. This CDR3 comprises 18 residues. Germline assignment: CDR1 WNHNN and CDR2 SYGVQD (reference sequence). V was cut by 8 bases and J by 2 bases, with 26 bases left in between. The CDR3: CASAPGLDRGGLTDTQYF. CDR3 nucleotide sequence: TGCGCCAGCGCCCCCGGACTCGACCGTGGGGGACTCACAGATACGCAGTATTTT.

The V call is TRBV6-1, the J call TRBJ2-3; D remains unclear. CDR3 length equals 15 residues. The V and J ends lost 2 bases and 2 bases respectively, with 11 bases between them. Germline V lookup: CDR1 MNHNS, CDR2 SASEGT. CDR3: CASSELSYSTDTQYF. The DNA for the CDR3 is TGTGCCAGCAGTGAACTGAGTTACTCCACAGATACGCAGTATTTT.

This chain's CDR3 is CASSTGTSGGFIYYEQYF. CDR3 sequence (DNA): TGTGCCAGCAGCACCGGGACTAGCGGGGGGTTTATTTACTACGAGCAGTACTTC. The rearrangement uses TRBV2 and TRBJ2-7; 15 bases fit TRBD2. V was clipped by 6 bases and J by 3 bases; unmatched bases: 12. The CDR3 runs 18 residues. Germline V gives CDR1 SNHLY, CDR2 FYNNEI. The entire variable domain, with the rest obtained from reference TRBV2 and TRBJ2-7, is as follows: EPEVTQTPSHQVTQMGQEVILRCVPISNHLYFYWYRQILGQKVEFLVSFYNNEISEKSEIFDDQFSVERPDGSNFTLKIRSTKLEDSAMYFCASSTGTSGGFIYYEQYFGPGTRLTVT.

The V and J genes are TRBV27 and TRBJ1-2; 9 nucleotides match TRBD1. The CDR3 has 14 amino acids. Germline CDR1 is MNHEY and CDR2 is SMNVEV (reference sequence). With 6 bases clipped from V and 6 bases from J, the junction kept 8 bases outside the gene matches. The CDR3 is CASSHFRDRDGYTF. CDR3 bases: TGTGCCAGCAGCCATTTCCGGGACAGGGATGGCTACACCTTC.

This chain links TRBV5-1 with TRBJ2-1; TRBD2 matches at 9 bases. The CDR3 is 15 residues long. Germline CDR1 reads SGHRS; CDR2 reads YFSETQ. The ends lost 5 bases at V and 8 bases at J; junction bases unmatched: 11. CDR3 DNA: TGCGCCAGCAGTCCCGAGGTCGGCGGGAGGGATGAGCAGTTCTTC. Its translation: CASSPEVGGRDEQFF.

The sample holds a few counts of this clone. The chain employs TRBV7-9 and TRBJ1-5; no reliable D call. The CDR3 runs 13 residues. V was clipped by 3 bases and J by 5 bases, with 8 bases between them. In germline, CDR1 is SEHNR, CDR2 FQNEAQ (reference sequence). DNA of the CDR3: TGTGCCAGCAGCTTGGGCGTGGATCAGCCCCAGCATTTT. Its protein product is CASSLGVDQPQHF.

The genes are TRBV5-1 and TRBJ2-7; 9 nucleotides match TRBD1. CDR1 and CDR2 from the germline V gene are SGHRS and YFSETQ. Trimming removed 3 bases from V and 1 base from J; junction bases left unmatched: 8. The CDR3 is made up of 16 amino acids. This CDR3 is CASSSPLGQGSYEQYF. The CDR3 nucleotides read TGCGCCAGCAGCTCCCCCTTGGGACAGGGTTCCTACGAGCAGTACTTC.

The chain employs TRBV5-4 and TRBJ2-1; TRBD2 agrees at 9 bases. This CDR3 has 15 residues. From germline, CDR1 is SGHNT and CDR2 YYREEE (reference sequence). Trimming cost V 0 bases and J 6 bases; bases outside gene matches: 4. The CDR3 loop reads CASSLVSGGSNEQFF. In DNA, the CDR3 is TGTGCCAGCAGCTTGGTCAGCGGGGGGTCCAATGAGCAGTTCTTC.